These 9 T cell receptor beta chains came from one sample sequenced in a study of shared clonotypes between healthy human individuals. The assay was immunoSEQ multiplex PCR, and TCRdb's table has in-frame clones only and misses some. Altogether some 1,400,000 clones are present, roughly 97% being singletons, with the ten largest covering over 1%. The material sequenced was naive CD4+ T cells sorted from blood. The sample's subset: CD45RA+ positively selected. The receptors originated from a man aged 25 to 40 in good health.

CDR3: CASSLPFDKNEQYF. In DNA, the CDR3 is TGTGCCAGCAGCTTACCGTTCGATAAGAACGAGCAGTACTTC. This chain uses TRBV7-2 with TRBJ2-7; D not resolved. The V and J ends lost 2 bases and 5 bases respectively, with 13 bases between them. The CDR3 covers 14 residues. Germline CDR1 and CDR2: SGHTA and FQGNSA. Complete variable domain (other parts from reference TRBV7-2 and TRBJ2-7): GAGVSQSPSNKVTEKGKDVELRCDPISGHTALYWYRQSLGQGLEFLIYFQGNSAPDKSGLPSDRFSAERTGGSVSTLTIQRTQQEDSAVYLCASSLPFDKNEQYFGPGTRLTVT.

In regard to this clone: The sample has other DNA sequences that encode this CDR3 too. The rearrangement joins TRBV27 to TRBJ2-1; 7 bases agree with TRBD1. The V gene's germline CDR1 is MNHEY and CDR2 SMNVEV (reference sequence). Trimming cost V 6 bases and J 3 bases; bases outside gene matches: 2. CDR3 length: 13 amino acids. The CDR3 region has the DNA TGTGCCAGCAGACGGGACAGCTACAATGAGCAGTTCTTC. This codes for CASRRDSYNEQFF.

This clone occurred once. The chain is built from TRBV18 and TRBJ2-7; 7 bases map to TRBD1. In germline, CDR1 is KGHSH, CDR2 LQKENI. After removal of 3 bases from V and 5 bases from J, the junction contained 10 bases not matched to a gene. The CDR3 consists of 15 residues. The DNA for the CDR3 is TGTGCCAGCTCACCGCCCACAGGGGCGGAACACGAGCAGTACTTC. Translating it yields CASSPPTGAEHEQYF.

The CDR3 sequence: CASSLAVAGSSYNEQFF. As DNA, the CDR3 is TGTGCCAGCAGCTTAGCGGTCGCGGGGAGCTCCTACAATGAGCAGTTCTTC. This sequence joins TRBV11-2 and TRBJ2-1, with a possible D match to TRBD2 (6 bases). There are 17 residues in the CDR3. V shed 1 base and J shed 0 bases, with 13 bases lying between them. Germline V CDR1 and CDR2: SGHAT, FQNNGV. The variable domain in full, with the rest retrieved from reference TRBV11-2 and TRBJ2-1, is EAGVAQSPRYKIIEKRQSVAFWCNPISGHATLYWYQQILGQGPKLLIQFQNNGVVDDSQLPKDRFSAERLKGVDSTLKIQPAKLEDSAVYLCASSLAVAGSSYNEQFFGPGTRLTVL.

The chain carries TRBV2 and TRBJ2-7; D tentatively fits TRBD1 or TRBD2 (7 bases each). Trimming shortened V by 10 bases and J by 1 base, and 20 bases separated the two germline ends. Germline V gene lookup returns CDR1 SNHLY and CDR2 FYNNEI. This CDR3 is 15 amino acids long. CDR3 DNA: TGTGCCACCAGGGGGGGAGCCGGGTCTTCCTACGAGCAGTACTTC. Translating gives CATRGGAGSSYEQYF.

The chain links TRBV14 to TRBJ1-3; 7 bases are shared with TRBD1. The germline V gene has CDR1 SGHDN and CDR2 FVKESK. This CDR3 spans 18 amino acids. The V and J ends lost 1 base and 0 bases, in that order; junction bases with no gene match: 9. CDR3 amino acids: CASSQGRTGRFSGNTIYF. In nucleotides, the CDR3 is TGTGCCAGCAGCCAAGGAAGGACAGGCCGCTTCTCTGGAAACACCATATATTTT.

As DNA, the CDR3 is TGTGCCAGCAATACAGAACTCACAGATACGCAGTATTTT. Its protein is CASNTELTDTQYF. This chain links TRBV6-1 with TRBJ2-3; D call uncertain. V was trimmed by 7 bases and J by 2 bases, leaving 10 bases between them. The CDR3 is made up of 13 amino acids. Germline-derived CDR1 and CDR2 are MNHNS and SASEGT.

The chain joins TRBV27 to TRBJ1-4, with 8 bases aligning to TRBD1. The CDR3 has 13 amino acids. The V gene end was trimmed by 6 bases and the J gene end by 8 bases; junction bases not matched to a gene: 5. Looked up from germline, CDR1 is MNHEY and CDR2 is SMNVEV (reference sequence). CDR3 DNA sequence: TGTGCCAGCAGGCCTTCAGGGGGCGAAAAACTGTTTTTT. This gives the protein CASRPSGGEKLFF.

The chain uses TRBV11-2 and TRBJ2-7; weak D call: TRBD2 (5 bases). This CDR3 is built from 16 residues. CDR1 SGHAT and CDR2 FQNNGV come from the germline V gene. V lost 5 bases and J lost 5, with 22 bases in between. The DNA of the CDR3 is TGTGCCAGCAGCCCAGACTTATGGGGAGCGGTGGACGAGCAGTACTTC. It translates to CASSPDLWGAVDEQYF.